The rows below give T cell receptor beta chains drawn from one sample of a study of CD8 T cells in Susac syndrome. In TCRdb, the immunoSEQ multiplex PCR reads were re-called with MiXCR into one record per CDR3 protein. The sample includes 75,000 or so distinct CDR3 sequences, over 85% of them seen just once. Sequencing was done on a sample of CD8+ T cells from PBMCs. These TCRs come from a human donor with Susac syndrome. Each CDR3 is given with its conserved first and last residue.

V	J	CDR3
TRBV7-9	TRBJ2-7	CASSPPGGDEQYF
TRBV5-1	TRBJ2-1	CASRWDAYNEQFF
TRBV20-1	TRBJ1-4	CSARDRGPGQRIGEKLFF
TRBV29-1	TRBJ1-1	CSVEWDNTEAFF
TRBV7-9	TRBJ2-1	CASRSPGSRYNEQFF
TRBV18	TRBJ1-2	CASSPQGYGYTF
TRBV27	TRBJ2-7	CASSLSQSGDEQYF
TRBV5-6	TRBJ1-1	CASSLGTPIEAFF
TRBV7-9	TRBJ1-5	CASSLGVDQPQHF
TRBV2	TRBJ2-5	CASSGLVGPGETQYF
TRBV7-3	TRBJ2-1	CASSLTHGKEQFF
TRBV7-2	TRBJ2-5	CASSFGGGGTQYF
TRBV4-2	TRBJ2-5	CASSHTGLAGLETQYF
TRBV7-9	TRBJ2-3	CASSGDRATDTQYF
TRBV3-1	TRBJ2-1	CASSITGTAYNEQFF
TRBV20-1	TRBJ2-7	CSASGGESHYEQYF
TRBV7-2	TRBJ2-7	CASSSAVSSYEQYF
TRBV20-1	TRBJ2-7	CSQASGDVEQYF
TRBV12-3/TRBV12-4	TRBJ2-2	CASRPPSGGGPGPTGELFF
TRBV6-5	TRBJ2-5	CASSSTVETQYF
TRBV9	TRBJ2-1	CASSSRTGWDEQFF
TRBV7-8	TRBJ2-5	CASSLSSSGRQYF
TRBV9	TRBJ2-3	CALCRGTSGATGADTQYF
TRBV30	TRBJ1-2	CAWSAPPLQGSYGYTF
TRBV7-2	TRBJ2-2	CASRQGAGTSGRTGGELFF
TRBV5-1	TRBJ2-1	CTSSLATLAGVDEQFF
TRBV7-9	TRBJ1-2	CASLDSSGRCYTF
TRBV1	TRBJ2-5	CTSSQSGRAWETQYF
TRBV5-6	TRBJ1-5	CASSLLQGGNQPQHF
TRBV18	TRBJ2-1	CASSPDSGRYFNEQFF
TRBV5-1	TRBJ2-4	CASSLRQEGAKNIQYF
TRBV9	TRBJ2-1	CASSAGLAVYNEQFF
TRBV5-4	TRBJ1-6	CASSLRQYNSPLHF
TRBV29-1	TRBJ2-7	CSVETSGSQPYF
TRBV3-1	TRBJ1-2	CASSLDLQQGSVYTF
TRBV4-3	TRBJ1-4	CASSLRQGAEKLFF
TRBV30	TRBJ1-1	CAWSPGQKAFF
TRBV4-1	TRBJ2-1	CASSTRQYNEQFF
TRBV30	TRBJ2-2	CAWSERTSGFVGELFF